This T cell receptor (beta chain) was documented in a study of cytomegalovirus exposure and HLA in healthy donors. Study summary: In an earlier analysis, 90 million to 120 million unique TCR beta sequences were found from about 180 million T cells.

The primer mix had 60 Vbeta and 13 Jbeta primers. TCRdb's table, derived via immunoSEQ multiplex PCR, lists solely in-frame clones and lacks some. In the table there are tens of thousands of clones, less than 70% of which are singletons. V was shortened by 1 base and J by 6 bases, with 13 bases between the two germline ends. The CDR3 is made up of 15 amino acids. Germline V gene sequence: CDR1 SGDLS, CDR2 YYNGEE. This clone was observed once. Its antigen is not identified. Findings of the study overall: Fewer N-insertions (relative to the approximately 670-donor mean) were reportedly seen in an Asian-associated ancestry cluster in a later analysis. A later analysis showed TCR association rates differing by HLA locus, peaking at DRB1 and lowest at HLA-C.

The chain carries TRBV9 and TRBJ2-2, with D possibly matching TRBD2 (6 bases). What was sequenced was PBMCs. This TCR came from a human donor in good health. The CDR3 sequence is CASSVLASASGELFF. In DNA form, the CDR3 reads TGTGCCAGCAGCGTACTAGCGTCGGCGTCCGGGGAGCTGTTTTTT. The full variable domain, in which reference TRBV9 and TRBJ2-2 provide the parts outside the CDR3, is DSGVTQTPKHLITATGQRVTLRCSPRSGDLSVYWYQQSLDQGLQFLIQYYNGEERAKGNILERFSAQQFPDLHSELNLSSLELGDSALYFCASSVLASASGELFFGEGSRLTVL.